This TCR beta chain was recovered during a study of blood T cell repertoires in COVID-19. The CDR3 is 16 residues long. Looked up from germline, CDR1 is SNHLY and CDR2 is FYNNEI. V lost 6 bases to trimming and J lost 7 bases; unmatched junction nucleotides: 12. The protocol was immunoSEQ multiplex PCR, while the TCRdb copy is restricted to in-frame clones and leaves out a portion. The table has just over 90,000 clones, around four fifths seen once. The clonotype was recovered from a human donor in a cohort sampled during active COVID-19. Sequencing was performed on peripheral blood. The chain links TRBV2 to TRBJ1-4, with 9 bases matching TRBD1. CDR3 protein: CASSAREGTGSEKLFF. CDR3 DNA: TGTGCCAGCAGCGCCAGAGAAGGGACAGGGAGTGAAAAACTGTTTTTT.